The rows below give T cell receptor beta chains drawn from one sample of a study of CD8 T cells in Susac syndrome. TCRdb reprocessed the immunoSEQ multiplex PCR reads with MiXCR, giving one entry per CDR3 protein. The sample records 75,000 to 80,000 distinct CDR3 sequences, roughly 94% being singletons. Sequenced input: CD8+ T cells from PBMCs. The receptors come from a human donor with Susac syndrome. Both conserved end residues are part of each CDR3. The order of the fields is V gene, clone size, CDR3 length, D gene, J gene, CDR3 protein, CDR3 DNA. D genes are given only for firm matches. Clone size is stated in some rows and not others, as once, few, many or a class when expanded.

TRBV4-1,NA,14,NA,TRBJ1-5,CASSPGEGVGRMDF,TGCGCCAGCAGCCCGGGGGAGGGGGTTGGAAGAATGGATTTT
TRBV9,NA,12,NA,TRBJ1-5,CASSVDDQPQHF,TGTGCCAGCAGCGTAGATGATCAGCCCCAGCATTTT
TRBV24-1,NA,11,NA,TRBJ2-1,CATSDFNEQFF,TGTGCCACCAGTGATTTTAATGAGCAGTTCTTC
TRBV2,NA,15,TRBD2,TRBJ2-3,CASRRTSGGADTQYF,TGTGCCAGCAGGAGGACTAGCGGGGGGGCAGATACGCAGTATTTT
TRBV20-1,NA,15,NA,TRBJ2-2,CSAISEQGNTGELFF,TGCAGTGCTATATCCGAACAGGGGAACACCGGGGAGCTGTTTTTT
TRBV16,NA,15,NA,TRBJ2-7,CASSQSRGSPYEQYF,TGTGCCAGCAGCCAATCGCGGGGCAGTCCCTACGAGCAGTACTTC
TRBV3-1,NA,15,NA,TRBJ1-1,CASSQERGRNTEAFF,TGTGCCAGCAGCCAAGAACGCGGCCGGAACACTGAAGCTTTCTTT
TRBV7-9,NA,17,NA,TRBJ1-2,CASSPRVGAKTNYGYTF,TGTGCCAGCAGCCCGAGAGTTGGAGCCAAAACTAACTATGGCTACACCTTC
TRBV4-2,NA,15,TRBD1,TRBJ1-2,CASSQVMDRGDGYTF,TGTGCCAGCAGCCAAGTAATGGACAGGGGAGATGGCTACACCTTC
TRBV27,NA,16,TRBD1,TRBJ1-5,CASSARQGTGGQPQHF,TGTGCCAGCAGTGCACGTCAGGGGACAGGTGGACAGCCCCAGCATTTT
TRBV20-1,NA,13,NA,TRBJ2-7,CSASRGDSYEQYF,TGCAGTGCTAGCCGCGGGGATTCCTACGAGCAGTACTTC
TRBV6-5,NA,15,TRBD2,TRBJ2-7,CASSYLGLAGDEQYF,TGTGCCAGCAGTTACCTGGGACTAGCGGGGGACGAGCAGTACTTC
TRBV30,NA,14,NA,TRBJ2-2,CAWSWGGDTGELFF,TGTGCCTGGAGTTGGGGTGGGGACACCGGGGAGCTGTTTTTT
TRBV20-1,NA,18,NA,TRBJ2-7,CSARGGLDKGFSSYEQYF,TGCAGTGCTAGAGGAGGCCTCGACAAGGGCTTCAGCTCCTACGAGCAGTACTTC
TRBV4-1,NA,17,TRBD2,TRBJ2-5,CASSPRVGGGLQETQYF,TGCGCCAGCAGCCCTAGGGTTGGCGGGGGACTACAAGAGACCCAGTACTTC
TRBV24-1,NA,17,NA,TRBJ2-2,CATSDLDGGANTGELFF,TGTGCCACCAGTGATTTGGATGGGGGCGCCAACACCGGGGAGCTGTTTTTT
TRBV7-8,NA,16,NA,TRBJ2-4,CASSLSGTLAKNIQYF,TGTGCCAGCAGCTTATCGGGTACCCTAGCCAAAAACATTCAGTACTTC
TRBV2,NA,12,NA,TRBJ1-1,CASRGTNTEAFF,TGTGCCAGCAGGGGGACGAACACTGAAGCTTTCTTT
TRBV20-1,NA,14,NA,TRBJ1-6,CSARDGRERFALHF,TGCAGTGCTAGAGATGGCAGGGAGCGTTTTGCCCTCCACTTT
TRBV9,NA,18,NA,TRBJ2-2,CASSVASTGPSGTGELFF,TGTGCCAGCAGCGTAGCGTCGACGGGGCCCTCGGGAACCGGGGAGCTGTTTTTT
TRBV7-2,once,15,NA,TRBJ2-7,CASSLVGDKRREQYF,TGTGCCAGCAGCTTAGTCGGGGACAAGCGGAGAGAGCAGTACTTC
TRBV7-6,NA,16,TRBD2,TRBJ2-7,CASSPRGSGAFYEQYF,TGTGCCAGCAGCCCCAGGGGTAGCGGGGCCTTCTACGAGCAGTACTTC
TRBV9,NA,15,TRBD1,TRBJ2-7,CASSVGGTGSYEQYF,TGTGCCAGCAGCGTAGGGGGGACAGGGAGCTACGAGCAGTACTTC
TRBV30,once,12,TRBD1,TRBJ2-7,CACPGTGGEQYF,TGTGCCTGTCCCGGGACAGGGGGCGAGCAGTACTTC
TRBV11-2,NA,14,NA,TRBJ1-6,CASSYKGNNSPLHF,TGTGCCAGCAGCTATAAGGGTAATAATTCACCCCTCCACTTT
TRBV20-1,once,10,NA,TRBJ2-3,CSALWDTQYF,TGCAGTGCTCTTTGGGATACGCAGTATTTT
TRBV30,NA,13,NA,TRBJ2-7,CAWSLDSTYEQYF,TGTGCCTGGAGCCTAGACAGTACCTACGAGCAGTACTTC
TRBV29-1,once,12,NA,TRBJ2-7,CSVEGGGNEQYF,TGCAGCGTTGAAGGGGGAGGAAACGAGCAGTACTTC
TRBV29-1,NA,12,NA,TRBJ1-2,CSGFLANYGYTF,TGCAGCGGATTCCTTGCTAACTATGGCTACACCTTC
TRBV6-2/TRBV6-3,NA,18,NA,TRBJ1-5,CASSYSTIWGLSNQPQHF,TGTGCCAGCAGTTACTCGACGATCTGGGGTTTAAGCAATCAGCCCCAGCATTTT
TRBV9,NA,13,NA,TRBJ2-1,CASSVSGVYEQFF,TGTGCCAGCAGCGTGAGTGGAGTCTATGAGCAGTTCTTC
TRBV2,NA,12,NA,TRBJ1-1,CASAEINTEAFF,TGTGCCAGCGCGGAGATAAACACTGAAGCTTTCTTT
TRBV14,NA,15,NA,TRBJ2-7,CASSQGRGRGYEQYF,TGTGCCAGCAGCCAGGGGCGGGGACGGGGTTACGAGCAGTACTTC
TRBV27,once,13,TRBD1,TRBJ1-5,CASGDRVNQPQHF,TGTGCCAGCGGAGACAGGGTCAATCAGCCCCAGCATTTT
TRBV9,once,11,NA,TRBJ2-3,CASSAGDTQYF,TGTGCCAGCTCAGCGGGAGATACGCAGTATTTT
TRBV4-3,NA,16,NA,TRBJ2-2,CASKALAGAVTGELFF,TGCGCCAGCAAAGCCTTGGCGGGGGCGGTCACCGGGGAGCTGTTTTTT
TRBV9,NA,13,NA,TRBJ1-2,CASTYDKGSGYTF,TGTGCCAGCACCTATGATAAGGGGAGCGGCTACACCTTC
TRBV7-9,NA,15,NA,TRBJ1-1,CASSLSQAVNTEAFF,TGTGCCAGCAGCTTAAGCCAAGCGGTGAACACTGAAGCTTTCTTT
TRBV11-2,NA,13,NA,TRBJ2-3,CASSFARADTQYF,TGTGCCAGCAGCTTTGCCAGGGCCGATACGCAGTATTTT
TRBV6-2/TRBV6-3,NA,14,NA,TRBJ1-5,CASSYTRSNQPQHF,TGTGCCAGCAGTTACACACGTAGCAATCAGCCCCAGCATTTT
TRBV15,NA,18,TRBD2,TRBJ2-3,CATSRDRASGGDTDTQYF,TGTGCCACCAGCAGAGATCGGGCTAGCGGGGGGGACACAGATACGCAGTATTTT
TRBV6-4,NA,17,NA,TRBJ1-3,CASTPGADRSSGNTIYF,TGTGCCAGCACTCCCGGAGCGGACAGATCATCTGGAAACACCATATATTTT
TRBV7-2,NA,15,TRBD2,TRBJ2-5,CASSLFIAGKETQYF,TGTGCCAGCAGCCTCTTCATAGCGGGGAAAGAGACCCAGTACTTC
TRBV4-1,NA,15,TRBD1,TRBJ1-6,CASSPTGQENSPLHF,TGCGCCAGCAGCCCGACGGGACAGGAGAATTCACCCCTCCACTTT
TRBV12-3/TRBV12-4,NA,17,NA,TRBJ1-6,CASSYPSFWLGNSPLHF,TGTGCCAGCAGTTATCCCTCCTTTTGGTTGGGTAATTCACCCCTCCACTTT
TRBV14,NA,13,NA,TRBJ1-5,CASSPSWNQPQHF,TGTGCCAGCAGCCCAAGCTGGAATCAGCCCCAGCATTTT
TRBV20-1,NA,18,TRBD2,TRBJ2-7,CSARAGLAGGPISYEQYF,TGCAGTGCTAGAGCGGGGCTAGCGGGGGGGCCGATCTCCTACGAGCAGTACTTC
TRBV19,NA,15,NA,TRBJ1-4,CASTQPGSTNEKLFF,TGTGCCAGTACCCAACCGGGGTCAACTAATGAAAAACTGTTTTTT
TRBV18,NA,13,NA,TRBJ2-1,CASSPPGDNEQFF,TGTGCCAGCTCACCGCCGGGGGACAATGAGCAGTTCTTC
TRBV29-1,NA,11,NA,TRBJ1-1,CSVEGGRGAFF,TGCAGCGTTGAAGGAGGGCGCGGAGCTTTCTTT